This entry lists 4 T cell receptor beta chains sequenced from one sample in a study of CD8 T cells in ankylosing spondylitis. No antigens are known for them. General study points: One TCR beta motif, made up of fewer than 10 highly homologous variants, appeared characteristic of ankylosing spondylitis blood.

TCRdb fed the 5' RACE reads into MiXCR, producing one record per CDR3 protein. The data hold some 400,000 distinct CDR3 sequences, with under 25% observed a single time. Sequenced input: blood, either unsorted or a sorted T cell fraction (not recorded which). The source of these receptors is a male donor with ankylosing spondylitis.

The rearrangement links TRBV7-3 to TRBJ2-7; D possibly corresponds to TRBD2 (5 bases). Germline V lookup: CDR1 SGHTA, CDR2 FQGTGA. Trimming took off 4 bases at V and 3 bases at J, with 10 bases between the two ends. CDR3 length: 13 residues. CDR3 sequence (DNA): TGTGCCAGCAGCTCCGCAGGAGGCTACGAGCAGTACTTC. It specifies CASSSAGGYEQYF.

This clonotype appeared a few times. V usage is TRBV6-6 and J usage is TRBJ2-7; D may correspond to TRBD1 or TRBD2 (7 bases each). Germline values: CDR1 MNHNY, CDR2 SVGAGI (reference sequence). This CDR3 spans 22 amino acids. Trimming pared 4 bases from V and 1 base from J, leaving 35 bases between. This CDR3 is CASSSPDRVSRTRMRLSYEQYF. CDR3 in DNA: TGTGCCAGCAGTTCTCCTGACAGGGTGTCTCGGACTAGAATGAGGTTGTCCTACGAGCAGTACTTC.

This chain joins TRBV6-2 or TRBV6-3 and TRBJ2-7, with D unclear. Germline V lookup: CDR1 MNHEY, CDR2 SVGEGT. This CDR3 spans 12 amino acids. Trimming shortened V by 6 bases and J by 6 bases, and 12 bases separated the two germline ends. CDR3 in amino acids: CASRRPVGEQYF. For the CDR3, the DNA is TGTGCCAGCAGGCGGCCCGTTGGCGAGCAGTACTTC.

The V and J genes are TRBV29-1 and TRBJ1-1; D may be TRBD1 (6 bases). Germline V gene lookup returns CDR1 SQVTM and CDR2 ANQGSEA. Trimming stripped 4 bases from V and 4 bases from J, with 13 bases between. This CDR3 spans 13 amino acids. DNA for the CDR3: TGCAGCGTTGCGGGGCAGGGGATCACTGAAGCTTTCTTT. Its translation: CSVAGQGITEAFF.